The 31 T cell receptor beta chains below were found in one sample sequenced in a study of cytomegalovirus exposure and HLA in healthy donors. The data were produced by immunoSEQ multiplex PCR, yet TCRdb's version contains in-frame clones alone and is incomplete. The table has approximately 65,000 clones, about 90% seen once; the top ten hold about 3%. The material sequenced was PBMCs. The origin of the receptors is a man between 18 and 29 years old in good health and CMV-seronegative.

CDR3 DNA: TGTGCCAGCAGCTTAGTAGTCAGCGCCCAGGACAGCGGGCAGTACTTC. This gives the protein CASSLVVSAQDSGQYF. V usage is TRBV7-9 and J usage is TRBJ2-7; the D gene is possibly TRBD1 (6 bases). The CDR3 is 16 residues long. The V end lost 1 base, the J end lost 9 bases, and 22 bases lay between the germline ends. The germline CDR1 and CDR2 sequences are SEHNR and FQNEAQ (reference sequence).

This chain links TRBV6-6 with TRBJ1-4; 7 nucleotides match TRBD1. J was trimmed by 4 bases and V by 4 bases; bases with no gene match: 6. Germline V lookup: CDR1 MNHNY, CDR2 SVGAGI (reference sequence). This CDR3 is 15 amino acids long. This chain's CDR3 is CASSWPTGRNEKLFF. The CDR3, as DNA: TGTGCCAGCAGTTGGCCGACAGGGCGTAATGAAAAACTGTTTTTT.

The chain is built from TRBV9 and TRBJ2-1, with 8 bases matching TRBD2. The V gene end was trimmed by 0 bases and the J gene end by 4 bases; junction bases not matched to a gene: 18. The CDR3 is 20 residues long. CDR1 SGDLS and CDR2 YYNGEE come from the germline V gene. DNA of the CDR3: TGTGCCAGCAGCGTAGACGCTCAGGGAACTAGCGGCGCACCATACAATGAGCAGTTCTTC. It specifies CASSVDAQGTSGAPYNEQFF. The full variable domain, rest sourced from reference TRBV9 and TRBJ2-1, is DSGVTQTPKHLITATGQRVTLRCSPRSGDLSVYWYQQSLDQGLQFLIQYYNGEERAKGNILERFSAQQFPDLHSELNLSSLELGDSALYFCASSVDAQGTSGAPYNEQFFGPGTRLTVL.

The chain employs TRBV4-2 and TRBJ2-7; perhaps TRBD2 as D (6 bases). The ends were cut back, 3 bases at V and 4 bases at J, with 19 bases in the middle. Germline V gene data show CDR1 as LGHNA and CDR2 as YNFKEQ. This CDR3 has 16 amino acids. DNA of the CDR3: TGTGCCAGCAGCCATACCGGTTTCGGGAGCGAGTACGAGCAGTACTTC. This codes for CASSHTGFGSEYEQYF.

The gene calls are TRBV4-2 and TRBJ2-1, with a possible D match to TRBD2 (5 bases). Deletions cut 1 base from V and 2 bases from J, with 24 bases between. There are 20 residues in the CDR3. Germline CDR1 is LGHNA and CDR2 is YNFKEQ. CDR3 DNA: TGTGCCAGCAGCCAAGGTATATTCGTGCGGACTCTAACTACCTACAATGAGCAGTTCTTC. The encoded protein is CASSQGIFVRTLTTYNEQFF.

The chain uses TRBV7-2 and TRBJ2-2, with TRBD2 identical over 9 bases. This CDR3 region has 16 residues. V shed 5 bases, J shed 6 bases, and the junction held 10 bases outside the gene matches. CDR1 is SGHTA, CDR2 FQGNSA, per germline. CDR3 sequence: CASSVSGSVLSGELFF. DNA for the CDR3: TGTGCCAGCAGCGTTAGCGGGAGCGTTCTCTCCGGGGAGCTGTTTTTT.

V and J are TRBV27 and TRBJ1-1, with TRBD1 as a possible D gene (5 bases). Germline CDR1 MNHEY, CDR2 SMNVEV (reference sequence). V lost 3 bases and J 0 bases, leaving 17 bases between the germline ends. This CDR3 comprises 17 residues. The CDR3 loop is CASSFRGTSLLNTEAFF. CDR3 DNA: TGTGCCAGCAGTTTCCGGGGGACGTCCCTTCTGAACACTGAAGCTTTCTTT.

Details on this clone: The junction departs from germline at one end; a sequencing error may be responsible. This chain connects TRBV19 to TRBJ1-4; TRBD1 matches at 7 bases. The CDR3 extends over 16 amino acids. Germline V gene data show CDR1 as LNHDA and CDR2 as SQIVND (reference sequence). CDR3 amino acids: CARSTRGDSPNEKLFF. For the CDR3, the DNA is TGTGCCAGAAGTACGAGGGGGGACAGCCCGAATGAAAAACTGTTTTTT. Full variable domain (remainder filled in from reference TRBV19 and TRBJ1-4): DGGITQSPKYLFRKEGQNVTLSCEQNLNHDAMYWYRQDPGQGLRLIYYSQIVNDFQKGDIAEGYSVSREKKESFPLTVTSAQKNPTAFYLCARSTRGDSPNEKLFFGSGTQLSVL.

This clone has a single count. The chain is built from TRBV10-3 and TRBJ2-1; 12 bases align to TRBD2. This CDR3 is built from 17 residues. With 7 bases clipped from V and 0 bases from J, the junction kept 7 bases outside the gene matches. Germline loops: CDR1 ENHRY, CDR2 SYGVKD. In DNA, the CDR3 is TGTGCCATCACTAGGACTAGCGGGACTAGCTCCTACAATGAGCAGTTCTTC. It codes for CAITRTSGTSSYNEQFF.

The chain has TRBV19 and TRBJ2-7; 10 positions match TRBD2. Germline V gives CDR1 LNHDA, CDR2 SQIVND (reference sequence). Trimming removed 1 base from V and 3 bases from J; junction bases left unmatched: 3. This CDR3 comprises 15 residues. The CDR3 DNA follows: TGTGCCAGTAGTATAGCGTCTAGCGGGAGCTACGAGCAGTACTTC. Its translation: CASSIASSGSYEQYF.

The chain has TRBV4-1 and TRBJ2-3, with 13 bases matching TRBD2. The V and J ends lost 2 bases and 2 bases, in that order; junction bases with no gene match: 4. Germline V gene data show CDR1 as MGHRA and CDR2 as YSYEKL. The CDR3 loop spans 17 amino acids. The CDR3: CASSQQGTSGTTDTQYF. The CDR3 coding sequence is TGCGCCAGCAGCCAACAAGGGACTAGCGGGACCACAGATACGCAGTATTTT.

The chain employs TRBV28 and TRBJ2-7; 8 bases line up with TRBD1. V trimming: 4 bases; J trimming: 3 bases; junction bases outside the gene matches: 5. Germline V gene data show CDR1 as MDHEN and CDR2 as SYDVKM. The CDR3 length is 14 residues. The CDR3 protein is CASSSTGGFYEQYF. The CDR3, as DNA: TGTGCCAGCAGTTCCACAGGGGGTTTCTACGAGCAGTACTTC. Together with reference TRBV28 and TRBJ2-7, the CDR3 gives the full variable domain: DVKVTQSSRYLVKRTGEKVFLECVQDMDHENMFWYRQDPGLGLRLIYFSYDVKMKEKGDIPEGYSVSREKKERFSLILESASTNQTSMYLCASSSTGGFYEQYFGPGTRLTVT.

CDR3 bases: TGCGCCAGCAGCCAAGCTGCAGGGCAATATGAAAAACTGTTTTTT. Its translation: CASSQAAGQYEKLFF. The J gene is TRBJ1-4, the V gene TRBV4-3, with TRBD1 as a possible D gene (5 bases). V was shortened by 1 base and J by 6 bases, with 12 bases between the two germline ends. This CDR3 comprises 15 residues. Germline assignment: CDR1 LGHNA and CDR2 YSLEER.

V usage is TRBV28 and J usage is TRBJ1-2; a weak D match, TRBD1 (6 bases). The ends were cut back, 4 bases at V and 8 bases at J, with 17 bases in the middle. The CDR3 covers 14 residues. In germline, CDR1 is MDHEN, CDR2 SYDVKM. CDR3 DNA: TGTGCCAGCAGTTCGACAGGCCCCCCGGGCGGCTACACCTTC. It codes for CASSSTGPPGGYTF.

The chain has TRBV7-9 and TRBJ1-1; maybe TRBD1 (5 bases). The CDR3 runs 14 residues. From germline, CDR1 is SEHNR and CDR2 FQNEAQ (reference sequence). Trimming cost V 4 bases and J 1 base, with 10 bases left between them. The CDR3 region is CASSSPTGNTEAFF. CDR3 coding DNA: TGTGCCAGCAGCTCGCCTACAGGGAACACTGAAGCTTTCTTT.

This chain links TRBV7-9 with TRBJ2-1; D call uncertain. Germline-derived CDR1 and CDR2 are SEHNR and FQNEAQ (reference sequence). This CDR3 contains 10 residues. Between the trimmed V and J ends, which lost 5 bases and 12 bases, there was a span of 8 bases. The CDR3 nucleotides are TGTGCCAGCAGCGGTCAGATGCAGTTCTTC. As protein: CASSGQMQFF.

The chain carries TRBV5-3 and TRBJ2-2; a possible D gene is TRBD1 (6 bases). TRBV5-3 is given ORF status, its function remaining uncertain. Trimming removed 5 bases from V and 3 bases from J, with 20 bases in between. This CDR3 has 17 residues. CDR3 DNA sequence: TGTGCCAGAAGACCAACAGGGATTAAACCTTACACCGGGGAGCTGTTTTTT. Translating it yields CARRPTGIKPYTGELFF.

The rearrangement joins TRBV6-1 to TRBJ2-1; 9 bases map to TRBD1. CDR1 and CDR2 (germline): MNHNS, SASEGT. CDR3 length: 13 amino acids. V lost 7 bases, J lost 9 bases, and 7 bases stayed unmatched. Here the CDR3 reads CASKGQGWGEQFF. The CDR3 DNA sequence: TGTGCCAGCAAGGGACAGGGTTGGGGTGAGCAGTTCTTC.

The chain uses TRBV4-3 and TRBJ2-1; 16 positions match TRBD2. Per germline, CDR1 LGHNA and CDR2 YSLEER. This CDR3 has 20 residues. With V trimmed by 0 bases and J by 5 bases, 10 bases remained unmatched. CDR3 in amino acids: CASSQDIGTSGRGSNNEQFF. The CDR3 DNA reads as TGCGCCAGCAGCCAAGATATAGGGACTAGCGGGAGGGGGTCAAACAATGAGCAGTTCTTC.

The rearrangement joins TRBV19 to TRBJ2-7, with a possible D match to TRBD2 (6 bases). Per the germline V gene, CDR1 is LNHDA and CDR2 is SQIVND (reference sequence). This CDR3 has 17 amino acids. V was shortened by 7 bases and J by 5 bases, with 27 bases between the two germline ends. CDR3 in amino acids: CASNRGPPTPRGDEQYF. In nucleotides, the CDR3 is TGTGCCAGTAATAGGGGTCCCCCGACACCCCGCGGGGACGAGCAGTACTTC.

The CDR3 nucleotides are TGTGCCAGCAGCTTAATAGGCGGGGGCACTTCAGATACGCAGTATTTT. This codes for CASSLIGGGTSDTQYF. The rearrangement joins TRBV7-9 to TRBJ2-3; the D gene is possibly TRBD2 (7 bases). Trimming removed 2 bases at V and 4 bases at J, with 16 bases between. CDR3 length: 16 amino acids. Germline V gene sequence: CDR1 SEHNR, CDR2 FQNEAQ (reference sequence). The full variable domain, in which reference TRBV7-9 and TRBJ2-3 provide the parts outside the CDR3, is DTGVSQNPRHKITKRGQNVTFRCDPISEHNRLYWYRQTLGQGPEFLTYFQNEAQLEKSRLLSDRFSAERPKGSFSTLEIQRTEQGDSAMYLCASSLIGGGTSDTQYFGPGTRLTVL.

This chain connects TRBV5-6 to TRBJ1-1, with 8 bases that match TRBD1. This CDR3 is built from 16 residues. In germline, CDR1 is SGHDT, CDR2 YYEEEE. V was pared by 1 base and J by 10 bases, with 15 bases of the junction left unmatched. This CDR3 reads CASSLLGQGAARGAFF. The CDR3 bases are TGTGCCAGCAGCTTGTTAGGGCAGGGGGCTGCCCGAGGAGCTTTCTTT. Full variable domain (missing parts from reference TRBV5-6 and TRBJ1-1): DAGVTQSPTHLIKTRGQQVTLRCSPKSGHDTVSWYQQALGQGPQFIFQYYEEEERQRGNFPDRFSGHQFPNYSSELNVNALLLGDSALYLCASSLLGQGAARGAFFGQGTRLTVV.

The chain recombines TRBV30 with TRBJ2-1, with 9 bases matching TRBD2. The CDR3 extends over 15 amino acids. Per germline, CDR1 GTSNPN and CDR2 SVGIG (reference sequence). V dropped 4 bases and J dropped 10; count of bases not matched to a gene: 14. The CDR3 spells CAWTIRAGGPREQFF. The CDR3 coding sequence is TGTGCCTGGACCATTAGGGCGGGAGGGCCTAGGGAGCAGTTCTTC.

This chain links TRBV7-2 with TRBJ2-3; TRBD2 matches at 10 bases. Germline CDR1 SGHTA, CDR2 FQGNSA. V lost 7 bases, J lost 2 bases, and 9 bases stayed unmatched. CDR3 size: 16 residues. As DNA, the CDR3 is TGTGCCAGCACCCAGGGAGCGGGAGGGATCACAGATACGCAGTATTTT. It encodes CASTQGAGGITDTQYF. Using reference TRBV7-2 and TRBJ2-3 for the parts outside the CDR3, the full variable domain is GAGVSQSPSNKVTEKGKDVELRCDPISGHTALYWYRQSLGQGLEFLIYFQGNSAPDKSGLPSDRFSAERTGGSVSTLTIQRTQQEDSAVYLCASTQGAGGITDTQYFGPGTRLTVL.

The genes are TRBV5-6 and TRBJ1-4; no firm D call. CDR3 size: 12 residues. V lost 0 bases and J 10 bases, leaving 7 bases between the germline ends. The germline V gene encodes CDR1 SGHDT and CDR2 YYEEEE. The CDR3 reads CASSLAGRKLFF. The CDR3 nucleotides are TGTGCCAGCAGCTTGGCTGGGAGAAAACTGTTTTTT.

The chain links TRBV6-5 to TRBJ2-1; perhaps TRBD2 as D (6 bases). Germline loops: CDR1 MNHEY, CDR2 SVGAGI. V lost 5 bases and J lost 8, with 16 bases in between. This CDR3 region has 14 residues. For the CDR3, the DNA is TGTGCCAGCAGTCAAATGGGGACTGTTGATGAGCAGTTCTTC. Its translation is CASSQMGTVDEQFF.

The rearrangement links TRBV19 to TRBJ2-1; 9 positions match TRBD1. Germline V gene sequence: CDR1 LNHDA, CDR2 SQIVND (reference sequence). Trimming cost V 10 bases and J 7 bases; bases outside gene matches: 11. The CDR3 is 14 residues long. CDR3 coding DNA: TGTGCCACCGACAAGGGACAGGGTTGGAATGAGCAGTTCTTC. Its translation: CATDKGQGWNEQFF.

The genes are TRBV18 and TRBJ1-2; D is perhaps TRBD1 (6 bases). The CDR3 sequence is 16 residues long. CDR1 and CDR2 (germline): KGHSH, LQKENI. The V end lost 3 bases, the J end lost 0 bases, and 14 bases lay between the germline ends. Written as DNA, the CDR3 is TGTGCCAGCTCACCTTCAGAAAGGACAGCTAACTATGGCTACACCTTC. This sequence encodes CASSPSERTANYGYTF.

The rearrangement links TRBV28 to TRBJ2-7, with D hard to call. CDR3 length equals 17 residues. Germline CDR1 is MDHEN and CDR2 is SYDVKM. Between the trimmed V and J ends, which lost 3 bases and 0 bases, there was a span of 18 bases. DNA of the CDR3: TGTGCCAGCAGTTTTCGGATGAACAGAGCCACCTCCTACGAGCAGTACTTC. This translates into CASSFRMNRATSYEQYF.

The chain recombines TRBV29-1 with TRBJ2-7; 7 positions match TRBD1. CDR1 SQVTM and CDR2 ANQGSEA come from the germline V gene. CDR3 size: 12 residues. J gave up 4 bases and V 7 bases, and 7 bases lay outside the gene matches. This CDR3 is CSGQGSSYEQYF. CDR3 bases: TGCAGCGGACAGGGTTCGTCTTACGAGCAGTACTTC.

The chain uses TRBV11-1 and TRBJ2-2; 13 bases fit TRBD2. J was trimmed by 5 bases and V by 6 bases; bases with no gene match: 6. Germline loops: CDR1 SGHAT, CDR2 FQDESV (reference sequence). The CDR3 is 16 amino acids. The DNA for the CDR3 is TGTGCCAGCAGTCTCAGACTAGCGGGAGGAACCGGGGAGCTGTTTTTT. As protein: CASSLRLAGGTGELFF.